This T cell receptor (beta chain) was sequenced in a study of shared clonotypes between healthy human individuals. Background on the study: CD4 naive and CD4 memory each took three plates per donor, while CD8 naive took two and CD8 memory one.

V lost 0 bases and J lost 2, with 10 bases in between. Germline lookup yields CDR1 WNHNN and CDR2 SYGVQD (reference sequence). There are 15 residues in the CDR3. All donors qualified as healthy HIV-negative adults and had experienced no recent acute infections or vaccinations. Sequenced by immunoSEQ multiplex PCR; TCRdb stores in-frame clones only, minus some. Of 1,400,000 or so clones detected, less than 99% appear once; the ten largest clones hold 0.36%. The sample was naive CD4+ T cells sorted from blood. The subset denotes: CD45RA+ positively selected. The J gene is TRBJ2-5, the V gene TRBV10-1; D gene uncertain. The TCR comes from a man under 40 in good health. CDR3 residues: CASSESIVPQETQYF. The DNA for the CDR3 is TGCGCCAGCAGTGAGTCGATAGTGCCTCAAGAGACCCAGTACTTC.